The TCR beta chain under discussion was sequenced for a study of cytomegalovirus exposure and HLA in healthy donors. The PCR contained 60 Vbeta and 13 Jbeta primers. Generated by immunoSEQ multiplex PCR, the TCRdb table keeps only in-frame clones and is missing some. Of about 150,000 clones in the sample, 80% are singletons; the top ten hold under 15%. Trimming took off 4 bases at V and 5 bases at J, with 16 bases between the two ends. The CDR3 consists of 15 residues. Germline V gives CDR1 SGHRS, CDR2 YFSETQ. This sequence originates from a woman between 35 and 50 years old in good health and CMV-seronegative. Sequencing was performed on PBMCs. The chain joins TRBV5-1 to TRBJ2-1; a possible D gene is TRBD2 (7 bases). This CDR3 reads CASSRTTGGNNEQFF. CDR3 sequence (DNA): TGCGCCAGCAGCAGGACTACGGGGGGCAACAATGAGCAGTTCTTC.